This TCR beta chain stems from a study of blood T cells in healthy people across ages. Across the whole study: Template switching picked up about one barcoded beta molecule for each two T cells.

Together with a sample-barcoded 5' primer, a J-beta primer mix was included in a second PCR lasting about 6 to 11 cycles. Each of the samples gave a minimum of 2.5 million paired-end reads that contained CDR3. MiXCR was run by TCRdb on the 5' RACE reads, yielding one entry per CDR3 protein. Of about 1.5 million distinct CDR3 sequences listed, roughly 40% were seen once; the top ten hold 7.9%. There were at least 5.5 micrograms of total RNA extracted from every sample. CDR3 length: 13 residues. Germline-derived CDR1 and CDR2 are KGHSH and LQKENI. The V end lost 6 bases, the J end lost 7 bases, and 15 bases lay between the germline ends.

This sequence was found in a woman between 18 and 30 years old in good health. The specimen was blood. The chain carries TRBV18 and TRBJ1-2; D is perhaps TRBD1 (5 bases). The CDR3 nucleotides are TGTGCCAGCTCGCCCAGGGAGAATGGTGGCTACACCTTC. It codes for CASSPRENGGYTF.